One sample yielded the 24 T cell receptor beta chains listed below, sequenced in a study of T-cell reconstitution after alpha-beta-depleted transplantation in children. During its preparation, the TCRbeta library received unique molecular identifiers. TCRdb itself ran the PCR reads through MiXCR, one entry per CDR3 protein. The sample includes 80,000 to 95,000 distinct CDR3 sequences, roughly 8% of them seen just once. This specimen was PBMCs from the stem cell graft donor, taken from the stem cell graft. Receptors were obtained from a human donor who donated a stem cell graft to a child with congenital amegakaryocytic thrombocytopenia.

This clonotype was detected a few times. This chain connects TRBV19 to TRBJ2-5; tentatively, D is TRBD2 (5 bases). Trimming shortened V by 3 bases and J by 8 bases, and 10 bases separated the two germline ends. The germline gives CDR1 LNHDA, CDR2 SQIVND (reference sequence). The CDR3 extends over 12 amino acids. CDR3 loop: CASSMAGVTQYF. CDR3 coding DNA: TGTGCCAGTAGTATGGCCGGGGTAACCCAGTACTTC.

A note on this clonotype: Just one base apart from a much larger clone, this may be a read error. The J gene is TRBJ1-4, the V gene TRBV28, with D possibly matching TRBD1 (5 bases). The length of the CDR3 is 13 residues. Germline-derived CDR1 and CDR2 are MDHEN and SYDVKM. CDR3 nucleotide sequence: TGTCCCAGCAGTTCAGGGATTAATGAAAAACTGTTTTTT. Residues: CPSSSGINEKLFF.

This clonotype has at least ten counts. The rearrangement links TRBV9 to TRBJ2-2; 11 nucleotides align to TRBD2. Looked up from germline, CDR1 is SGDLS and CDR2 is YYNGEE. V lost 1 base, J lost 6 bases, and 5 bases stayed unmatched. The length of the CDR3 is 16 residues. The CDR3 sequence is CASSVLAGGTPGELFF. The CDR3 DNA reads TGTGCCAGCAGCGTACTAGCGGGGGGTACCCCCGGGGAGCTGTTTTTT.

This clonotype was seen repeatedly, ten times or more. V and J are TRBV7-6 and TRBJ2-1; the D call may be TRBD1 or TRBD2 (6 bases each). This CDR3 has 11 amino acids. The germline V gene encodes CDR1 SGHVS and CDR2 FNYEAQ. Trimming shortened V by 2 bases and J by 15 bases, and 11 bases separated the two germline ends. Written as DNA, the CDR3 is TGTGCCAGCAGCTTATCAGGGGAGGCGTTCTTC. Translation: CASSLSGEAFF.

This clonotype appeared many times. This chain links TRBV20-1 with TRBJ2-2, with D unresolved. This CDR3 contains 12 residues. Trimming removed 1 base at V and 10 bases at J, with 10 bases between. CDR1 and CDR2 from the germline V gene are DFQATT and SNEGSKA (reference sequence). The CDR3: CSARVRKAELFF. The CDR3 nucleotides are TGCAGTGCTAGAGTACGGAAGGCGGAGCTGTTTTTT.

Ten or more counts support this clonotype. The chain employs TRBV20-1 and TRBJ1-4, with TRBD1 matching 9 bases. The trim removed 4 bases at V and 5 bases at J, leaving 2 bases unmatched. The V gene's germline CDR1 is DFQATT and CDR2 SNEGSKA (reference sequence). This CDR3 comprises 13 residues. The CDR3 region is CSAKQGANEKLFF. Here the CDR3 DNA reads TGCAGTGCTAAACAGGGGGCCAATGAAAAACTGTTTTTT.

There are many counts of this clonotype. The V gene is TRBV7-9, the J gene TRBJ2-2, with D hard to call. Germline loops: CDR1 SEHNR, CDR2 FQNEAQ (reference sequence). Trimming removed 7 bases from V and 5 bases from J, with 20 bases in between. The CDR3 runs 16 residues. The CDR3 region has the DNA TGTGCCAGCACCCTGCTGGTGCAGACTGGTACCGGGGAGCTGTTTTTT. As protein: CASTLLVQTGTGELFF.

This clonotype was observed at least ten times. The chain has TRBV5-1 and TRBJ2-5; the D is unclear. V was clipped by 0 bases and J by 1 base, with 10 bases between them. The CDR3 extends over 15 amino acids. CDR1 and CDR2 from the germline V gene are SGHRS and YFSETQ. This CDR3 reads CASSLEYNGQETQYF. The CDR3, as DNA: TGCGCCAGCAGCTTGGAATATAACGGCCAAGAGACCCAGTACTTC.

V usage is TRBV6-5 and J usage is TRBJ2-2; 7 nucleotides match TRBD1. J lost 0 bases, V lost 0 bases, and 7 bases had no gene match. The CDR3 covers 18 residues. Looked up from germline, CDR1 is MNHEY and CDR2 is SVGAGI. DNA for the CDR3: TGTGCCAGCAGTTACTCGCTTACTGGGACAGCGAACACCGGGGAGCTGTTTTTT. Its translation: CASSYSLTGTANTGELFF.

This clonotype was detected many times. This chain connects TRBV7-3 to TRBJ2-5, with 9 bases identical to TRBD2. This CDR3 is 18 amino acids long. Germline CDR1 and CDR2: SGHTA and FQGTGA. J gave up 2 bases and V 2 bases, and 12 bases lay outside the gene matches. The CDR3 region has the DNA TGTGCCAGCAGCTTAGGTAGTAGCGGGAGCCCGGAGCAAGAGACCCAGTACTTC. Residues: CASSLGSSGSPEQETQYF.

This clonotype has ten or more counts. The genes are TRBV20-1 and TRBJ2-7; 14 nucleotides line up with TRBD2. The V and J ends lost 4 bases and 4 bases, in that order; junction bases with no gene match: 9. Germline CDR1 is DFQATT and CDR2 is SNEGSKA (reference sequence). CDR3 length equals 16 residues. The CDR3 sequence: CSANPGTSGRPYEQYF. CDR3 DNA: TGCAGTGCTAACCCCGGGACTAGCGGGAGACCGTACGAGCAGTACTTC.

This clonotype was counted once. The chain is built from TRBV6-2 or TRBV6-3 and TRBJ1-6; D remains unclear. CDR1 is MNHEY, CDR2 SVGEGT, per germline. V gave up 7 bases and J gave up 8 bases, with 6 bases separating them. The CDR3 consists of 11 residues. In nucleotides, the CDR3 is TGTGCCAGCAATTGGGATTCACCCCTCCACTTT. This encodes CASNWDSPLHF.

This clonotype was seen at least ten times. This sequence joins TRBV30 and TRBJ2-3; TRBD2 might be the D (5 bases). The CDR3 covers 13 residues. The germline V gene encodes CDR1 GTSNPN and CDR2 SVGIG (reference sequence). Trimming removed 1 base at V and 4 bases at J, with 9 bases between. CDR3 coding DNA: TGTGCCTGGAGTGCCGGCGGGTCAGATACGCAGTATTTT. Translating it yields CAWSAGGSDTQYF. Looking up the rest from reference TRBV30 and TRBJ2-3 gives the full variable domain: SQTIHQWPATLVQPVGSPLSLECTVEGTSNPNLYWYRQAAGRGLQLLFYSVGIGQISSEVPQNLSASRPQDRQFILSSKKLLLSDSGFYLCAWSAGGSDTQYFGPGTRLTVL.

The gene calls are TRBV5-1 and TRBJ2-2; TRBD2 matches 12 bases. The CDR3 is 15 amino acids. Unmatched junction bases numbered 0, after V lost 5 bases and J lost 1 base. Germline assignment: CDR1 SGHRS and CDR2 YFSETQ. CDR3 sequence (DNA): TGCGCCAGCAGGGGACTAGCGGGGAACACCGGGGAGCTGTTTTTT. Translation: CASRGLAGNTGELFF.

This clonotype was recorded many times. The chain couples TRBV5-1 to TRBJ2-6; 9 nucleotides agree with TRBD1. V trimming: 7 bases; J trimming: 1 base; junction bases outside the gene matches: 3. Germline assignment: CDR1 SGHRS and CDR2 YFSETQ. The CDR3 spans 15 residues. The CDR3 DNA reads TGCGCCAGCGGACAGGGGTCTTCTGGGGCCAACGTCCTGACTTTC. This encodes CASGQGSSGANVLTF.

The gene calls are TRBV5-1 and TRBJ1-1, with D hard to call. Germline V gene data show CDR1 as SGHRS and CDR2 as YFSETQ. V lost 2 bases to trimming and J lost 0 bases, with 11 bases between them. The CDR3 extends over 15 amino acids. The CDR3: CASSLTGRLNTEAFF. The CDR3 nucleotides are TGCGCCAGCAGCTTAACGGGGAGGCTGAACACTGAAGCTTTCTTT.

The chain is built from TRBV29-1 and TRBJ1-2; D is unclear. Trimming cost V 4 bases and J 5 bases, with 11 bases left between them. Germline lookup yields CDR1 SQVTM and CDR2 ANQGSEA. The CDR3 covers 12 residues. This CDR3 reads CSVARNFYGYTF. Here the CDR3 DNA reads TGCAGCGTTGCTCGGAACTTTTATGGCTACACCTTC.

This clonotype was detected many times. The chain is built from TRBV5-1 and TRBJ1-5; D ambiguous. The CDR3 length is 14 residues. Germline values: CDR1 SGHRS, CDR2 YFSETQ. V was shortened by 4 bases and J by 2 bases, with 10 bases between the two germline ends. CDR3 protein: CASSPGSGNQPQHF. CDR3 DNA sequence: TGCGCCAGCAGCCCCGGGTCGGGCAATCAGCCCCAGCATTTT.

This clonotype was recorded at least ten times. The V gene is TRBV5-1, the J gene TRBJ2-2; a possible D gene is TRBD1 (6 bases). V lost 5 bases and J 3 bases, leaving 17 bases between the germline ends. The CDR3 totals 16 residues. Germline CDR1 reads SGHRS; CDR2 reads YFSETQ. The CDR3, as DNA: TGCGCCAGCAGAGAAGGACCCTCAGGGGACACCGGGGAGCTGTTTTTT. It encodes CASREGPSGDTGELFF.

This clonotype was recorded at least ten times. This chain uses TRBV6-1 with TRBJ2-2; no definite D call. This CDR3 is 16 amino acids long. Germline V gives CDR1 MNHNS, CDR2 SASEGT. The V end was cut by 3 bases, the J end by 0 bases, with 11 bases between. Here the CDR3 DNA reads TGTGCCAGCAGTGATCTAGGGAACACGAACACCGGGGAGCTGTTTTTT. Its translation is CASSDLGNTNTGELFF.

This clonotype showed up just a few times. The rearrangement links TRBV5-1 to TRBJ2-7; 12 bases map to TRBD1. The CDR3 spans 15 residues. Trimming removed 5 bases from V and 3 bases from J; junction bases left unmatched: 6. Looked up from germline, CDR1 is SGHRS and CDR2 is YFSETQ. The CDR3 DNA follows: TGCGCCAGCAGGACGGGACAGGGGGCCTTCTACGAGCAGTACTTC. Its protein product is CASRTGQGAFYEQYF.

This clonotype came up a few times. A read error may be the cause here, since a much bigger clone is one base away. This chain uses TRBV20-1 with TRBJ2-4; 7 bases are a match to TRBD1. Germline loops: CDR1 DFQATT, CDR2 SNEGSKA (reference sequence). CDR3 length equals 14 residues. The CDR3 sequence: CSAGEGAGKNSQYF. The DNA of the CDR3 is TGCAGTGCTGGCGAGGGGGCGGGCAAAAACAGTCAGTACTTC.

In this sample, this clonotype turned up many times. This chain connects TRBV6-5 to TRBJ2-1; 9 nucleotides match TRBD2. CDR1 and CDR2 (germline): MNHEY, SVGAGI. This CDR3 is built from 15 residues. Trimming took 6 bases from V and 4 from J; bases not matched to a gene: 7. In DNA, the CDR3 is TGTGCCAGCAGCCCAGCGGGAGGCCCATACAATGAGCAGTTCTTC. Translated: CASSPAGGPYNEQFF.

This clonotype occurred many times. The chain carries TRBV5-1 and TRBJ2-1, with TRBD1 matching 9 bases. Trimming cost V 4 bases and J 6 bases; bases outside gene matches: 14. This CDR3 is built from 17 residues. Germline lookup yields CDR1 SGHRS and CDR2 YFSETQ. CDR3 bases: TGCGCCAGCAGCCCATATAGAGGGGACAGGGTGGGCAATGAGCAGTTCTTC. Protein sequence: CASSPYRGDRVGNEQFF.